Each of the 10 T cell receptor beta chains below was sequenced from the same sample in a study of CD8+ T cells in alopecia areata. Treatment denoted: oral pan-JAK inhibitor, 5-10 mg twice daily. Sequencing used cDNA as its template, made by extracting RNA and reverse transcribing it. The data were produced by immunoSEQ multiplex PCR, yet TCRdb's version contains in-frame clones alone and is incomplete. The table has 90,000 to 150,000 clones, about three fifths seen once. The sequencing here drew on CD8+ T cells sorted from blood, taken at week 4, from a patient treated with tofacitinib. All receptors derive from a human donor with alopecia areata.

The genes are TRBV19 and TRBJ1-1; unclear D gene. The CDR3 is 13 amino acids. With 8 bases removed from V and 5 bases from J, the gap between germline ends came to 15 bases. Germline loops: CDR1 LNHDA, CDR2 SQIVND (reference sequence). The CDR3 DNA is TGTGCCAGTGACTCCTCGGTGGGTACTGAAGCTTTCTTT. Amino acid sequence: CASDSSVGTEAFF.

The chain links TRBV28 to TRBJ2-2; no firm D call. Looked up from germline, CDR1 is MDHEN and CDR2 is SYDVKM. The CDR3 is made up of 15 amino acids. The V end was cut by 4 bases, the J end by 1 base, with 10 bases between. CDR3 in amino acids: CASSSPDGNTGELFF. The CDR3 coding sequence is TGTGCCAGCAGTTCCCCCGACGGGAACACCGGGGAGCTGTTTTTT. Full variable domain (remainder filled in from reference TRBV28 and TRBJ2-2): DVKVTQSSRYLVKRTGEKVFLECVQDMDHENMFWYRQDPGLGLRLIYFSYDVKMKEKGDIPEGYSVSREKKERFSLILESASTNQTSMYLCASSSPDGNTGELFFGEGSRLTVL.

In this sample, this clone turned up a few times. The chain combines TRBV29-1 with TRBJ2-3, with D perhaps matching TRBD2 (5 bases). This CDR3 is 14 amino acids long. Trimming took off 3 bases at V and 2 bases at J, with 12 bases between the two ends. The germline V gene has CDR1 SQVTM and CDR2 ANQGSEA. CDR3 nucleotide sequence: TGCAGCGTTGACCTGGAGGCCGACACAGATACGCAGTATTTT. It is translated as CSVDLEADTDTQYF.

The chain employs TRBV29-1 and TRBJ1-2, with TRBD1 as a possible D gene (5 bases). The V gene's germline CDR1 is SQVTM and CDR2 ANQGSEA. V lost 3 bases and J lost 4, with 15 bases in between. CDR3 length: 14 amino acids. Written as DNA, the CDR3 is TGCAGCGTTGACCCGGGACCCACTTTCTATGGCTACACCTTC. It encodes CSVDPGPTFYGYTF.

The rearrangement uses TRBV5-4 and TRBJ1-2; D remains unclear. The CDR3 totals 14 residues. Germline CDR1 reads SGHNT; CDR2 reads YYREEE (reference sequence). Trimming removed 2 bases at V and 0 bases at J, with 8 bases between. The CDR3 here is CASSFELTNYGYTF. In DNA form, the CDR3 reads TGTGCCAGCAGCTTTGAATTGACTAACTATGGCTACACCTTC.

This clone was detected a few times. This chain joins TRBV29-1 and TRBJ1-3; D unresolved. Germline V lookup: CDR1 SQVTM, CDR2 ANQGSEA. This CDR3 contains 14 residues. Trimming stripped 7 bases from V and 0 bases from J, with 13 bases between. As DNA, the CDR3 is TGCAGCGCGTTAGGGAAGAGCTCTGGAAACACCATATATTTT. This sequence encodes CSALGKSSGNTIYF.

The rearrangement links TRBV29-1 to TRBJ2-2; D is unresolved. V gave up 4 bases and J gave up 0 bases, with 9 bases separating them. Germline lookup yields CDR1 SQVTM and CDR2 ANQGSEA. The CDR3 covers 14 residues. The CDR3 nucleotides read TGCAGCGTTGTCCCAGGAGCGAACACCGGGGAGCTGTTTTTT. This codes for CSVVPGANTGELFF.

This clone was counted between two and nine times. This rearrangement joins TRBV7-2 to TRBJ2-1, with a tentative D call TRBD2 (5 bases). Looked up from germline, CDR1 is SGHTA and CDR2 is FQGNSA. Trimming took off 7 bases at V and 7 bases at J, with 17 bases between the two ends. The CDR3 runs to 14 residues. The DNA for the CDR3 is TGTGCCAGCACCCTAGGAGCGGAGTGGAATGAGCAGTTCTTC. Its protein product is CASTLGAEWNEQFF.

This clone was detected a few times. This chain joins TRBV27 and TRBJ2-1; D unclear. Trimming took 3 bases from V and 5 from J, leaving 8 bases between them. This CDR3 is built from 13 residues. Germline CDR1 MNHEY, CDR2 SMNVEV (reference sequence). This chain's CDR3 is CASSLTLNNEQFF. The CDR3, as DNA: TGTGCCAGCAGTTTGACGCTCAACAATGAGCAGTTCTTC.

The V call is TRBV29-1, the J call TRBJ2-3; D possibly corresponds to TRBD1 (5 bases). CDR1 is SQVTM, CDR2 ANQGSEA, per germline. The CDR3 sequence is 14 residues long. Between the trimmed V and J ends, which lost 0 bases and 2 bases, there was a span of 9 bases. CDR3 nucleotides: TGCAGCGTTGAAGAGCAGGGAATCACAGATACGCAGTATTTT. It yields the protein CSVEEQGITDTQYF.